This entry lists 24 T cell receptor beta chains sequenced from one sample in a study of blood T cell repertoires in COVID-19. Sequenced by immunoSEQ multiplex PCR; TCRdb stores in-frame clones only, minus some. Among 200,000 to 250,000 clones listed, nearly 90% were seen once. Sequenced sample: PBMCs or T cells enriched from blood (not recorded which). These receptors were obtained from a man aged 25 to 45 who had been exposed to COVID-19.

This clone was observed a single time. CDR3 residues: CASSPGATGHGYTF. DNA for the CDR3: TGTGCCAGCTCACCAGGGGCGACAGGGCACGGCTACACCTTC. This chain joins TRBV18 and TRBJ1-2; 7 bases are a match to TRBD1. The V and J ends lost 2 bases and 8 bases, in that order; junction bases with no gene match: 8. Per the germline V gene, CDR1 is KGHSH and CDR2 is LQKENI. The CDR3 is made up of 14 amino acids.

This clone has only one observation. This chain connects TRBV29-1 to TRBJ1-6; D is possibly TRBD1 (5 bases). Germline CDR1 reads SQVTM; CDR2 reads ANQGSEA. Trimming stripped 4 bases from V and 7 bases from J, with 11 bases between. The CDR3 contains 13 residues. CDR3 sequence (DNA): TGCAGCGTTGCGGGGGACCAGAATTCACCCCTCCACTTT. This translates into CSVAGDQNSPLHF.

This clone was seen only once. V is TRBV11-2 and J is TRBJ2-7; 7 bases match TRBD1. Germline-derived CDR1 and CDR2 are SGHAT and FQNNGV. V shed 5 bases and J 2 bases; nucleotides not matched to a gene: 6. CDR3 size: 14 residues. Here the CDR3 reads CASSPSGQPYEQYF. The CDR3 nucleotides are TGTGCCAGCAGCCCTTCGGGACAGCCCTACGAGCAGTACTTC.

The chain is built from TRBV15 and TRBJ2-1; D is perhaps TRBD1 (6 bases). From germline, CDR1 is LNHNV and CDR2 YYDKDF (reference sequence). There are 14 residues in the CDR3. Trimming took off 1 base at V and 8 bases at J, with 12 bases between the two ends. The CDR3 nucleotides read TGTGCCACCAGCAGAGGGCGATCAGGGGATGAGCAGTTCTTC. Its translation is CATSRGRSGDEQFF.

The rearrangement uses TRBV3-1 (or the pseudogene TRBV3-2) and TRBJ2-3; D is undetermined. The V gene's germline CDR1 is LGHDT and CDR2 YNNKEL (reference sequence). This CDR3 has 13 residues. Trimming removed 8 bases from V and 8 bases from J, with 17 bases in between. The CDR3 coding sequence is TGTGCCAGCGAAGAATGGAGATCCCCTACGCAGTATTTT. It is translated as CASEEWRSPTQYF.

This clone showed up just once. The rearrangement joins TRBV7-2 to TRBJ1-1; 8 nucleotides line up with TRBD1. Trimming removed 5 bases from V and 4 bases from J; junction bases left unmatched: 6. The CDR3 contains 14 residues. Germline V CDR1 and CDR2: SGHTA, FQGNSA. The CDR3: CASSPGGRITEAFF. In nucleotides, the CDR3 is TGTGCCAGCAGCCCAGGGGGCCGGATCACTGAAGCTTTCTTT.

This clone has just one count. The rearrangement links TRBV9 to TRBJ1-1; no firm D call. Germline V gene lookup returns CDR1 SGDLS and CDR2 YYNGEE. This CDR3 region has 15 residues. The V gene lost 4 bases and the J gene lost 5 bases, with 18 bases spanning the gap. Here the CDR3 reads CASSPQGSEGTEAFF. The CDR3 bases are TGTGCCAGCAGCCCCCAAGGGAGTGAGGGAACTGAAGCTTTCTTT. The entire variable domain, with the rest obtained from reference TRBV9 and TRBJ1-1, is as follows: DSGVTQTPKHLITATGQRVTLRCSPRSGDLSVYWYQQSLDQGLQFLIQYYNGEERAKGNILERFSAQQFPDLHSELNLSSLELGDSALYFCASSPQGSEGTEAFFGQGTRLTVV.

V is TRBV14 and J is TRBJ2-7; D is uncertain. This CDR3 comprises 14 residues. V lost 3 bases, J lost 5 bases, and 14 bases lay in between. Germline CDR1 SGHDN, CDR2 FVKESK. Here the CDR3 reads CASSQVDPRDEQYF. CDR3 sequence (DNA): TGTGCCAGCAGCCAGGTAGACCCCCGGGACGAGCAGTACTTC. Drawing the rest from reference TRBV14 and TRBJ2-7, the complete variable domain is EAGVTQFPSHSVIEKGQTVTLRCDPISGHDNLYWYRRVMGKEIKFLLHFVKESKQDESGMPNNRFLAERTGGTYSTLKVQPAELEDSGVYFCASSQVDPRDEQYFGPGTRLTVT.

The chain recombines TRBV6-1 with TRBJ1-4; D perhaps matches TRBD1 (6 bases). Trimming removed 1 base from V and 8 bases from J, with 14 bases in between. This CDR3 has 15 residues. Germline V gives CDR1 MNHNS, CDR2 SASEGT. In DNA form, the CDR3 reads TGTGCCAGCAGTGAAGTTGGGACAAGAGAAGAAAAACTGTTTTTT. Its protein is CASSEVGTREEKLFF.

The V gene is TRBV2, the J gene TRBJ2-3; tentative D call: TRBD2 (5 bases). The CDR3 is made up of 11 amino acids. V lost 8 bases and J 6 bases, leaving 9 bases between the germline ends. Germline-derived CDR1 and CDR2 are SNHLY and FYNNEI. CDR3 sequence reads: CASLVADTQYF. The CDR3 nucleotides are TGTGCCAGCCTGGTAGCGGATACGCAGTATTTT.

This chain joins TRBV3-1 (or the pseudogene TRBV3-2) and TRBJ2-1; TRBD1 aligns across 9 bases. V trimming: 0 bases; J trimming: 2 bases; junction bases outside the gene matches: 11. The CDR3 sequence is 19 residues long. In germline, CDR1 is LGHDT, CDR2 YNNKEL (reference sequence). The CDR3, as DNA: TGTGCCAGCAGCCAAGAGTCCCGGGACAGGGATGGAGCCTACAATGAGCAGTTCTTC. This translates into CASSQESRDRDGAYNEQFF.

The chain uses TRBV7-9 and TRBJ1-5, with TRBD1 matching 8 bases. With V trimmed by 1 base and J by 3 bases, 5 bases remained unmatched. The germline CDR1 and CDR2 sequences are SEHNR and FQNEAQ (reference sequence). This CDR3 contains 16 residues. In nucleotides, the CDR3 is TGTGCCAGCAGCTTAGACAGGGGGACCCTCAATCAGCCCCAGCATTTT. Residues: CASSLDRGTLNQPQHF.

J is TRBJ1-4 and V is TRBV7-2; 8 positions match TRBD1. This CDR3 has 15 amino acids. CDR1 and CDR2 (germline): SGHTA, FQGNSA. V gave up 1 base and J gave up 4 bases; unmatched junction bases: 2. CDR3 loop: CASSLGTGINEKLFF. For the CDR3, the DNA is TGTGCCAGCAGCTTAGGGACAGGGATTAATGAAAAACTGTTTTTT.

V usage is TRBV5-1 and J usage is TRBJ2-7; D may be TRBD1 (6 bases). The CDR3 sequence is 13 residues long. V lost 2 bases and J 2 bases, leaving 8 bases between the germline ends. CDR1 is SGHRS and CDR2 is YFSETQ in the germline V gene. The CDR3 coding sequence is TGCGCCAGCAGCTTAAACAGGGCCTACGAGCAGTACTTC. Amino acids: CASSLNRAYEQYF.

V gene TRBV5-1 combines with J gene TRBJ1-2; D not certain. The V end was cut by 0 bases, the J end by 3 bases, with 9 bases between. Germline V gene lookup returns CDR1 SGHRS and CDR2 YFSETQ. The CDR3 extends over 14 amino acids. The CDR3 is CASSLGPPDYGYTF. The CDR3 DNA is TGCGCCAGCAGCTTGGGCCCCCCAGACTATGGCTACACCTTC.

The chain recombines TRBV7-2 with TRBJ2-1, with TRBD2 matching over 13 bases. Germline V lookup: CDR1 SGHTA, CDR2 FQGNSA. V trimming: 4 bases; J trimming: 4 bases; junction bases outside the gene matches: 10. This CDR3 region has 18 residues. The chain's CDR3 is CASSSNTGGLAGYNEQFF. Here the CDR3 DNA reads TGTGCCAGCAGCTCCAACACTGGGGGACTAGCGGGGTACAATGAGCAGTTCTTC. The full variable domain, its missing parts supplied by reference TRBV7-2 and TRBJ2-1, is GAGVSQSPSNKVTEKGKDVELRCDPISGHTALYWYRQSLGQGLEFLIYFQGNSAPDKSGLPSDRFSAERTGGSVSTLTIQRTQQEDSAVYLCASSSNTGGLAGYNEQFFGPGTRLTVL.

This chain connects TRBV20-1 to TRBJ2-5; D gene uncertain. Germline V gene sequence: CDR1 DFQATT, CDR2 SNEGSKA (reference sequence). Between the trimmed V and J ends, which lost 6 bases and 5 bases, there was a span of 7 bases. This CDR3 region has 10 residues. The chain's CDR3 is CSAARETQYF. The CDR3, as DNA: TGCAGTGCCGCGCGGGAGACCCAGTACTTC.

The V and J genes are TRBV19 and TRBJ1-4, with 7 bases aligning to TRBD1. The CDR3 loop spans 13 amino acids. Germline CDR1 is LNHDA and CDR2 is SQIVND (reference sequence). With V trimmed by 6 bases and J by 8 bases, 6 bases remained unmatched. The CDR3 bases are TGTGCCAGTAGAGACAGGGATTGGGAAAAACTGTTTTTT. Translating it yields CASRDRDWEKLFF.

V usage is TRBV29-1 and J usage is TRBJ1-1, with D possibly TRBD1 on 5 matching bases. The V gene's germline CDR1 is SQVTM and CDR2 ANQGSEA. Trimming shortened V by 5 bases and J by 8 bases, and 21 bases separated the two germline ends. The CDR3 loop spans 14 amino acids. CDR3 region: CSVHIGGGTREAFF. The CDR3 DNA reads as TGCAGCGTTCATATTGGGGGGGGGACCCGGGAAGCTTTCTTT.

The V gene is TRBV9, the J gene TRBJ2-3; D is uncertain. From germline, CDR1 is SGDLS and CDR2 YYNGEE. This CDR3 has 14 residues. The V gene lost 0 bases and the J gene lost 2 bases, with 7 bases spanning the gap. Written as DNA, the CDR3 is TGTGCCAGCAGCGTAGGGCAAAACACAGATACGCAGTATTTT. This translates into CASSVGQNTDTQYF.

V gene TRBV7-6 combines with J gene TRBJ2-1, with 9 bases that match TRBD1. This CDR3 has 14 residues. V gave up 1 base and J gave up 12 bases; unmatched junction bases: 7. Germline CDR1 is SGHVS and CDR2 is FNYEAQ. In DNA, the CDR3 is TGTGCCAGCAGCTTAGTACAGGGGGCTACAGGGCAGTTCTTC. Amino acid sequence: CASSLVQGATGQFF.

J is TRBJ2-7 and V is TRBV18, with D uncertain. Germline V CDR1 and CDR2: KGHSH, LQKENI. V shed 2 bases and J shed 5 bases, with 7 bases lying between them. This CDR3 has 12 amino acids. CDR3 in amino acids: CASSPNSDEQYF. CDR3 sequence (DNA): TGTGCCAGCTCACCAAATTCGGACGAGCAGTACTTC.

The chain has TRBV6-1 and TRBJ1-1, with D uncertain. Germline lookup yields CDR1 MNHNS and CDR2 SASEGT. The V end was cut by 2 bases, the J end by 3 bases, with 7 bases between. The CDR3 has 13 residues. The CDR3 DNA reads as TGTGCCAGCAGTGAACAGCGACACACTGAAGCTTTCTTT. Amino acids: CASSEQRHTEAFF.

This clone was seen a handful of times. The rearrangement joins TRBV19 to TRBJ1-2; 10 bases are shared with TRBD1. From germline, CDR1 is LNHDA and CDR2 SQIVND (reference sequence). The V segment lost 5 bases and the J segment 8 bases; nucleotides outside the gene matches: 11. The CDR3 consists of 15 residues. The CDR3 sequence is CASSVTGGFDEGYTF. Written as DNA, the CDR3 is TGTGCCAGTAGTGTGACAGGGGGCTTCGATGAGGGCTACACCTTC.